Following are 10 T cell receptor beta chains from one sample sequenced in a study of regulatory and conventional T cells in RAG deficiency. The protocol was immunoSEQ multiplex PCR, while the TCRdb copy is restricted to in-frame clones and leaves out a portion. The sample carries approximately 48,000 clones, around 89% recorded once. Conventional CD4+ T cells were sorted from blood as CD25-low CD127-high cells. The same sample was also used in a study of regulatory T cells. That work adds: Primers: 52 TRBV forward and 13 TRBJ reverse.

Sequencing was carried out using CD4+ effector T cells sorted from blood. The receptor set was obtained from a human donor in good health.

This clone came up a few times. The V call is TRBV19, the J call TRBJ1-4; TRBD1 is a possible D gene (5 bases). This CDR3 spans 13 amino acids. CDR1 LNHDA and CDR2 SQIVND come from the germline V gene (reference sequence). The V end lost 10 bases, the J end lost 9 bases, and 18 bases lay between the germline ends. CDR3 residues: CATQSFTGQKLFF. The CDR3 bases are TGTGCCACCCAGTCTTTTACGGGGCAAAAACTGTTTTTT.

This chain links TRBV2 with TRBJ1-4; 9 positions agree with TRBD1. Germline trimming cut 3 bases from V and 10 bases from J; bases unmatched to any gene: 15. CDR3 length: 17 amino acids. The V gene's germline CDR1 is SNHLY and CDR2 FYNNEI. CDR3 residues: CASSDPNFGTGLGKLFF. Here the CDR3 DNA reads TGTGCCAGCAGTGATCCCAATTTCGGGACAGGGTTGGGAAAACTGTTTTTT.

The V gene is TRBV2, the J gene TRBJ1-4; 10 positions match TRBD1. Per germline, CDR1 SNHLY and CDR2 FYNNEI. J gave up 7 bases and V 3 bases, and 8 bases lay outside the gene matches. The CDR3 extends over 16 amino acids. The CDR3 sequence: CASSEDGQGGFEKLFF. CDR3 sequence (DNA): TGTGCCAGCAGTGAGGACGGACAGGGGGGGTTTGAAAAACTGTTTTTT.

This clone has a single count. The chain recombines TRBV6-5 with TRBJ2-7; 12 nucleotides align to TRBD2. Unmatched junction bases numbered 9, after V lost 6 bases and J lost 6 bases. Germline V gene data show CDR1 as MNHEY and CDR2 as SVGAGI. This CDR3 region has 15 residues. CDR3 in DNA: TGTGCCAGCAGAAAACTAGCGGGAGGTAACGGCGAGCAGTACTTC. It translates to CASRKLAGGNGEQYF.

The rearrangement uses TRBV6-1 and TRBJ2-3; D is tentatively TRBD1 or TRBD2 (5 bases each). Trimming cost V 11 bases and J 2 bases, with 11 bases left between them. The CDR3 length is 12 residues. Germline-derived CDR1 and CDR2 are MNHNS and SASEGT. In DNA form, the CDR3 reads TGTGCCGGGGGAGTAGCCACAGATACGCAGTATTTT. Protein product: CAGGVATDTQYF.

This chain uses TRBV5-4 with TRBJ1-2, with D possibly being TRBD1 (5 bases). The CDR3 loop spans 14 amino acids. V lost 0 bases and J 7 bases, leaving 13 bases between the germline ends. The V gene's germline CDR1 is SGHNT and CDR2 YYREEE (reference sequence). CDR3 coding DNA: TGTGCCAGCAGCTTGGACGCCAGGGTACCTGGCTACACCTTC. Amino acids: CASSLDARVPGYTF.

This clone has only one observation. The V and J genes are TRBV5-1 and TRBJ2-5; 8 bases align to TRBD2. The length of the CDR3 is 17 residues. CDR1 is SGHRS, CDR2 YFSETQ, per germline. The V gene end was trimmed by 4 bases and the J gene end by 7 bases; junction bases not matched to a gene: 18. This chain's CDR3 is CASSAKMAGGPFRTQYF. The CDR3 DNA sequence: TGCGCCAGCAGCGCTAAAATGGCGGGGGGCCCCTTTCGGACCCAGTACTTC. Full variable domain (rest looked up from reference TRBV5-1 and TRBJ2-5): KAGVTQTPRYLIKTRGQQVTLSCSPISGHRSVSWYQQTPGQGLQFLFEYFSETQRNKGNFPGRFSGRQFSNSRSEMNVSTLELGDSALYLCASSAKMAGGPFRTQYFGPGTRLLVL.

J is TRBJ2-1 and V is TRBV5-1, with D perhaps TRBD2 (6 bases). This CDR3 spans 14 amino acids. CDR1 and CDR2 from the germline V gene are SGHRS and YFSETQ. V lost 4 bases to trimming and J lost 1 base, with 9 bases between them. CDR3 bases: TGCGCCAGCAGCCCCGGGGGATCCTACAATGAGCAGTTCTTC. Residues: CASSPGGSYNEQFF. The entire variable domain, with the rest obtained from reference TRBV5-1 and TRBJ2-1, is as follows: KAGVTQTPRYLIKTRGQQVTLSCSPISGHRSVSWYQQTPGQGLQFLFEYFSETQRNKGNFPGRFSGRQFSNSRSEMNVSTLELGDSALYLCASSPGGSYNEQFFGPGTRLTVL.

The chain couples TRBV19 to TRBJ1-3; a possible D gene is TRBD1 (5 bases). Trimming removed 3 bases from V and 4 bases from J, with 10 bases in between. Per the germline V gene, CDR1 is LNHDA and CDR2 is SQIVND (reference sequence). The CDR3 runs to 14 residues. CDR3 residues: CASSMLRDGNTIYF. CDR3 in DNA: TGTGCCAGTAGTATGCTACGGGACGGAAACACCATATATTTT.

The V and J genes are TRBV9 and TRBJ2-1, with 8 positions matching TRBD2. Germline loops: CDR1 SGDLS, CDR2 YYNGEE. V gave up 4 bases and J gave up 3 bases; unmatched junction bases: 9. The CDR3 contains 16 residues. CDR3 in DNA: TGTGCCAGCAGCCCCCGGGGCGGGGGGATCTACAATGAGCAGTTCTTC. Encoded protein: CASSPRGGGIYNEQFF.